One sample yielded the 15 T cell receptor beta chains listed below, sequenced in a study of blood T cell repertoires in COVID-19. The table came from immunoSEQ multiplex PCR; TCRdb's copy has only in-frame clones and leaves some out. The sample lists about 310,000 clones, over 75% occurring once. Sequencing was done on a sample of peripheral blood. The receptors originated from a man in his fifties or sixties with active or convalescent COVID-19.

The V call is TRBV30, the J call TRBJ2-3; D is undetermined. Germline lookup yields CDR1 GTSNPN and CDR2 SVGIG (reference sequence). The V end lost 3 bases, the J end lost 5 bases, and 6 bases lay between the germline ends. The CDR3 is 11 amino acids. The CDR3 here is CAWRLEDTQYF. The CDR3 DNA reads TGTGCCTGGAGACTTGAAGATACGCAGTATTTT.

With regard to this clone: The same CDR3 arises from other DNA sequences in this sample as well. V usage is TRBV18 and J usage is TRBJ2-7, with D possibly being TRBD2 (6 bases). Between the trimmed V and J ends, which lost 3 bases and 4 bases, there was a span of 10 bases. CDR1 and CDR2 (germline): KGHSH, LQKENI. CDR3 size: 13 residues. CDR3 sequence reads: CASSPGGRYEQYF. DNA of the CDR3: TGTGCCAGCTCACCCGGGGGTAGGTACGAGCAGTACTTC.

The CDR3 sequence: CASSAGRGQGTYEQYF. CDR3 bases: TGTGCCAGCAGCGCAGGACGGGGACAGGGCACCTACGAGCAGTACTTC. J is TRBJ2-7 and V is TRBV9; 9 bases align to TRBD1. V shed 3 bases and J 2 bases; nucleotides not matched to a gene: 9. CDR1 is SGDLS and CDR2 is YYNGEE in the germline V gene. This CDR3 is 16 amino acids long.

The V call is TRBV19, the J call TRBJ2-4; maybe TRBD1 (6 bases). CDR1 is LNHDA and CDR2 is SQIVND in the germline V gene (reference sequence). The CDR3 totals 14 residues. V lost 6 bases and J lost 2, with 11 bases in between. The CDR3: CASSSQGSKNIQYF. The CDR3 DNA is TGTGCCAGTAGCTCACAGGGATCCAAAAACATTCAGTACTTC. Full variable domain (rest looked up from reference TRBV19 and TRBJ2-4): DGGITQSPKYLFRKEGQNVTLSCEQNLNHDAMYWYRQDPGQGLRLIYYSQIVNDFQKGDIAEGYSVSREKKESFPLTVTSAQKNPTAFYLCASSSQGSKNIQYFGAGTRLSVL.

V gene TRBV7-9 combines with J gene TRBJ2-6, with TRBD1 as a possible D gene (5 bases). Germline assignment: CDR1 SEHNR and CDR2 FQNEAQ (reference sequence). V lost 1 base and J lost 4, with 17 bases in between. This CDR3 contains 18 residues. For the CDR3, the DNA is TGTGCCAGCAGCTTAGAGGTCAGGGATATCTCGGGGGCCAACGTCCTGACTTTC. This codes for CASSLEVRDISGANVLTF.

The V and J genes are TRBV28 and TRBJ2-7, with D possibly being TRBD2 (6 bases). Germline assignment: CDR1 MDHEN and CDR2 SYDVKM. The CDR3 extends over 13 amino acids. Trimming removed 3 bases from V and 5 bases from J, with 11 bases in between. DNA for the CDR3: TGTGCCAGCAGTTTTTCTTCGGGGGACGAGCAGTACTTC. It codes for CASSFSSGDEQYF.

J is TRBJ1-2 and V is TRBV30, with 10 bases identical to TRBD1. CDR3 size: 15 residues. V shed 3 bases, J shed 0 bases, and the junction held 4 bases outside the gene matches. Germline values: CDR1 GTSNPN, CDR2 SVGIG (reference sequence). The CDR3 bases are TGTGCCTGGAGCCGACAGGGGGCGACTAACTATGGCTACACCTTC. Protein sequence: CAWSRQGATNYGYTF. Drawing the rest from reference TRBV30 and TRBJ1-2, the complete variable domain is SQTIHQWPATLVQPVGSPLSLECTVEGTSNPNLYWYRQAAGRGLQLLFYSVGIGQISSEVPQNLSASRPQDRQFILSSKKLLLSDSGFYLCAWSRQGATNYGYTFGSGTRLTVV.

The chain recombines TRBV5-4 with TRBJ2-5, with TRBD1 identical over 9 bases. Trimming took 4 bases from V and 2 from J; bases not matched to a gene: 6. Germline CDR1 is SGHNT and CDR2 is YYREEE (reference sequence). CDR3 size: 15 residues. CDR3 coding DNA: TGTGCCAGCAGCATGCGACAGGGGGGACAAGAGACCCAGTACTTC. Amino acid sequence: CASSMRQGGQETQYF.

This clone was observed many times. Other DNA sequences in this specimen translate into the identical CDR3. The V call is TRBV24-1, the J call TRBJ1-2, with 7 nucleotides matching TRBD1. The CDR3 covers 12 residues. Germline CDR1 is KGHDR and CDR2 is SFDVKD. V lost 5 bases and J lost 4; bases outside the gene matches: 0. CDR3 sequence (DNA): TGTGCCACCAGTGCAGGGGGCTATGGCTACACCTTC. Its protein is CATSAGGYGYTF.

CDR3 DNA: TGTGCCAGCAGTCCGAACCCCGCGTACGAAGCTTTCTTT. It specifies CASSPNPAYEAFF. This sequence joins TRBV12-3 or TRBV12-4 and TRBJ1-1; D ambiguous. V was trimmed by 5 bases and J by 8 bases, leaving 15 bases between them. This CDR3 contains 13 residues.

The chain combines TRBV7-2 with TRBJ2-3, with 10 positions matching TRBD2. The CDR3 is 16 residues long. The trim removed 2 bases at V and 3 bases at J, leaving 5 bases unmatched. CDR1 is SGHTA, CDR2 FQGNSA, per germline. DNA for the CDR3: TGTGCCAGCAGCTTAAAAGCGGGGGGGCAGACAGATACGCAGTATTTT. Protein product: CASSLKAGGQTDTQYF.

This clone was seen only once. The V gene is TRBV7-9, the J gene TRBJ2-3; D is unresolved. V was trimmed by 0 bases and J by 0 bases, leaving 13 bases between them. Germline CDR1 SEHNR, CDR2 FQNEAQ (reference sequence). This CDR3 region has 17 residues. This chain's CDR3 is CASSLARETFSTDTQYF. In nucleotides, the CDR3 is TGTGCCAGCAGCTTAGCGAGAGAAACCTTTAGCACAGATACGCAGTATTTT.

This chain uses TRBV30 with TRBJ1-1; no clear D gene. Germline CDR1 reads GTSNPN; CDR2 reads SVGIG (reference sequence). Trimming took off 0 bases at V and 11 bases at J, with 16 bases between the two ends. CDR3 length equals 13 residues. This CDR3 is CAWSVNNMGSAFF. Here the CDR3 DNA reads TGTGCCTGGAGTGTAAATAATATGGGGAGCGCTTTCTTT.

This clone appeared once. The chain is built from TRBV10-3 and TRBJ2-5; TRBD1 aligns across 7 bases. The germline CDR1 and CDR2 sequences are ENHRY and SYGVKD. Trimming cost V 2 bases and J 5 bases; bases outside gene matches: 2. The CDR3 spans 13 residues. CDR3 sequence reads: CAISEDRAETQYF. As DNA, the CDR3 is TGTGCCATCAGTGAGGACAGGGCCGAGACCCAGTACTTC.

Written as DNA, the CDR3 is TGTGCCAGCAGCTCACTCGGGACAGGGGTCGGCGAGCAGTACTTC. It yields the protein CASSSLGTGVGEQYF. This rearrangement joins TRBV28 to TRBJ2-7; 10 bases align to TRBD1. The CDR3 is 15 residues long. Germline CDR1 MDHEN, CDR2 SYDVKM. V shed 6 bases and J 6 bases; nucleotides not matched to a gene: 11.